One sample yielded the 20 T cell receptor beta chains listed below, sequenced in a study of shared clonotypes between healthy human individuals. Sequencing was performed with immunoSEQ multiplex PCR; in TCRdb, only in-frame clones are kept and a portion is missing. The data hold roughly 1,500,000 clones, with around 98.5% observed a single time. Sequencing was done on a sample of naive CD4+ T cells sorted from blood. Stated subset: CD45RA+ positively selected. The receptor source for this set is a man in his thirties or forties in good health.

This chain joins TRBV18 and TRBJ2-3; D is possibly TRBD1 or TRBD2 (5 bases each). V lost 1 base and J lost 5, with 19 bases in between. This CDR3 comprises 17 residues. Germline V gene lookup returns CDR1 KGHSH and CDR2 LQKENI. The DNA of the CDR3 is TGTGCCAGCTCACCACGGGTGAATACCGGGACCGTAGATACGCAGTATTTT. It translates to CASSPRVNTGTVDTQYF. Full variable domain (rest looked up from reference TRBV18 and TRBJ2-3): NAGVMQNPRHLVRRRGQEARLRCSPMKGHSHVYWYRQLPEEGLKFMVYLQKENIIDESGMPKERFSAEFPKEGPSILRIQQVVRGDSAAYFCASSPRVNTGTVDTQYFGPGTRLTVL.

The chain has TRBV9 and TRBJ2-1; 7 bases agree with TRBD2. The V gene's germline CDR1 is SGDLS and CDR2 YYNGEE. The V and J ends lost 4 bases and 6 bases, in that order; junction bases with no gene match: 7. CDR3 length equals 14 residues. CDR3 loop: CASSPTGTINEQFF. DNA of the CDR3: TGTGCCAGCAGCCCAACCGGGACTATCAATGAGCAGTTCTTC.

The V gene is TRBV25-1, the J gene TRBJ2-7, with D perhaps matching TRBD1 (5 bases). Trimming pared 1 base from V and 9 bases from J, leaving 19 bases between. The CDR3 is made up of 15 amino acids. CDR1 MGHDK and CDR2 SYGVNS come from the germline V gene. DNA of the CDR3: TGTGCCAGCAGTGAATCAGGGCAGGGAAGGATTTGGCAGTACTTC. Translated: CASSESGQGRIWQYF.

The chain links TRBV6-6 to TRBJ1-2; 9 bases map to TRBD1. Germline V lookup: CDR1 MNHNY, CDR2 SVGAGI (reference sequence). The CDR3 is 15 residues long. V gave up 2 bases and J gave up 4 bases; unmatched junction bases: 5. CDR3 nucleotides: TGTGCCAGCAGTTACCCTCCGGGACAGGGCTATGGCTACACCTTC. Its translation is CASSYPPGQGYGYTF.

The table lists this clone with a count of one. One end of the junction fails to match germline, which may point to a read error. The chain couples TRBV20-1 to TRBJ2-1; D call uncertain. Germline lookup yields CDR1 DFQATT and CDR2 SNEGSKA (reference sequence). This CDR3 region has 11 residues. The CDR3 bases are TGCAGTGCCAGAGAGTACAGTGAGCAGTTCTTC. Translation gives CSAREYSEQFF.

J is TRBJ1-1 and V is TRBV5-4, with D possibly being TRBD1 (6 bases). There are 16 residues in the CDR3. Trimming shortened V by 0 bases and J by 4 bases, and 16 bases separated the two germline ends. Germline lookup yields CDR1 SGHNT and CDR2 YYREEE (reference sequence). CDR3 DNA: TGTGCCAGCAGCTTGGGACGGCAGGGGCCTGGCACTGAAGCTTTCTTT. It codes for CASSLGRQGPGTEAFF.

The rearrangement uses TRBV6-5 and TRBJ2-3, with D perhaps TRBD1 or TRBD2 (5 bases each). The CDR3 runs to 16 residues. V was shortened by 0 bases and J by 1 base, with 11 bases between the two germline ends. Germline lookup yields CDR1 MNHEY and CDR2 SVGAGI. CDR3 sequence (DNA): TGTGCCAGCAGTTACTCGAGAGGGGACGGCACAGATACGCAGTATTTT. Amino acids: CASSYSRGDGTDTQYF.

The chain uses TRBV7-9 and TRBJ1-4; D remains ambiguous. The V and J ends lost 4 bases and 4 bases respectively, with 4 bases between them. The V gene's germline CDR1 is SEHNR and CDR2 FQNEAQ (reference sequence). This CDR3 spans 12 amino acids. This CDR3 reads CASSSRNEKLFF. The DNA of the CDR3 is TGTGCCAGCAGCTCCCGTAATGAAAAACTGTTTTTT.

The chain recombines TRBV6-5 with TRBJ2-3, with 8 bases that match TRBD1. CDR1 is MNHEY, CDR2 SVGAGI, per germline. The trim removed 5 bases at V and 8 bases at J, leaving 12 bases unmatched. The CDR3 has 15 residues. This CDR3 is CASSKTGGALGTQYF. In DNA form, the CDR3 reads TGTGCCAGCAGTAAAACAGGGGGAGCCCTCGGTACGCAGTATTTT.

The chain recombines TRBV5-8 with TRBJ2-5; D is perhaps TRBD2 (6 bases). Germline V gene data show CDR1 as SGHTS and CDR2 as YDEGEE. The ends were cut back, 4 bases at V and 4 bases at J, with 11 bases in the middle. This CDR3 has 13 residues. CDR3 in DNA: TGTGCCAGCAGCCCAGGAGCGGGAGAGACCCAGTACTTC. Translation gives CASSPGAGETQYF.

Details on this clone: This sample includes further DNA sequences coding for the same CDR3. CDR3 sequence: CASSPYMNTEAFF. CDR3 coding DNA: TGTGCCAGCAGCCCTTACATGAACACTGAAGCTTTCTTT. The V call is TRBV27, the J call TRBJ1-1; D gene unclear. Germline CDR1 and CDR2: MNHEY and SMNVEV (reference sequence). The length of the CDR3 is 13 residues. V lost 6 bases and J lost 0, with 8 bases in between.

The chain joins TRBV19 to TRBJ2-7; TRBD2 aligns across 9 bases. The V and J ends lost 1 base and 2 bases, in that order; junction bases with no gene match: 3. CDR3 size: 15 residues. The germline V gene encodes CDR1 LNHDA and CDR2 SQIVND (reference sequence). DNA of the CDR3: TGTGCCAGTAGTATAGCGACTAGCGGACCCTACGAGCAGTACTTC. It translates to CASSIATSGPYEQYF.

The chain employs TRBV7-3 and TRBJ2-2, with 7 bases that match TRBD2. Germline-derived CDR1 and CDR2 are SGHTA and FQGTGA. The CDR3 extends over 16 amino acids. V trimming: 5 bases; J trimming: 9 bases; junction bases outside the gene matches: 15. CDR3 amino acids: CASSPSGGGDPWELFF. CDR3 DNA sequence: TGTGCCAGCAGCCCTAGCGGAGGTGGAGACCCCTGGGAGCTGTTTTTT.

The chain carries TRBV28 and TRBJ1-1; no clear D. The germline CDR1 and CDR2 sequences are MDHEN and SYDVKM. The V and J ends lost 6 bases and 3 bases respectively, with 11 bases between them. The CDR3 has 13 residues. The CDR3 region is CASRTAEDTEAFF. The CDR3 DNA is TGTGCCAGCAGAACCGCGGAGGACACTGAAGCTTTCTTT.

The chain carries TRBV28 and TRBJ2-1, with 9 bases fitting TRBD2. Unmatched junction bases numbered 8, after V lost 5 bases and J lost 6 bases. This CDR3 comprises 15 residues. CDR1 MDHEN and CDR2 SYDVKM come from the germline V gene. The CDR3 sequence: CASSPHSGSSNEQFF. The CDR3 bases are TGTGCCAGCAGTCCCCATAGCGGGAGTAGCAATGAGCAGTTCTTC.

V is TRBV28 and J is TRBJ2-1; D gene ambiguous. Deletions cut 6 bases from V and 2 bases from J, with 8 bases between. This CDR3 is built from 13 residues. Germline CDR1 reads MDHEN; CDR2 reads SYDVKM. The CDR3 DNA follows: TGTGCCAGCAGCCGAAGGGCCTACAATGAGCAGTTCTTC. This translates into CASSRRAYNEQFF.

This chain uses TRBV7-2 with TRBJ2-1; TRBD1 matches at 10 bases. CDR1 SGHTA and CDR2 FQGNSA come from the germline V gene. Germline trimming cut 5 bases from V and 1 base from J; bases unmatched to any gene: 11. The CDR3 has 18 amino acids. This CDR3 is CASSLLGPGQGSYNEQFF. CDR3 DNA sequence: TGTGCCAGCAGCCTCTTAGGTCCGGGACAGGGGTCCTACAATGAGCAGTTCTTC.

V gene TRBV30 combines with J gene TRBJ1-2; no clear D gene. The ends were cut back, 2 bases at V and 4 bases at J, with 17 bases in the middle. CDR3 length equals 15 residues. In germline, CDR1 is GTSNPN, CDR2 SVGIG (reference sequence). CDR3 DNA sequence: TGTGCCTGGAGTATCACCGACGCGGCTCTCTATGGCTACACCTTC. Translating it yields CAWSITDAALYGYTF.

About this clone: The sample contains more than one DNA sequence encoding this CDR3. The chain links TRBV5-8 to TRBJ2-7; D ambiguous. Germline assignment: CDR1 SGHTS and CDR2 YDEGEE. CDR3 length: 11 amino acids. V was cut by 1 base and J by 5 bases, with 4 bases left in between. CDR3 in amino acids: CASSLLHEQYF. CDR3 bases: TGTGCCAGCAGCTTGCTCCACGAGCAGTACTTC.

This chain links TRBV9 with TRBJ1-2; D is ambiguous. V lost 7 bases to trimming and J lost 4 bases, with 14 bases between them. CDR1 is SGDLS and CDR2 is YYNGEE in the germline V gene. The CDR3 covers 13 residues. The CDR3 loop is CASQTAVSYGYTF. For the CDR3, the DNA is TGTGCCAGCCAGACCGCCGTATCCTATGGCTACACCTTC.